What follows are 25 T cell receptor beta chains derived from one specimen sequenced in a study of shared clonotypes between healthy human individuals. As defined, naive CD8 cells were CD45RO-negative and positively selected for CCR7, with terminally differentiated effector memory CD45RA+ cells excluded. The table came from immunoSEQ multiplex PCR; TCRdb's copy has only in-frame clones and leaves some out. Here the sample spans about 2 million clones, roughly 95% being singletons. Source material: naive CD8+ T cells sorted from blood. These receptors all stem from a man younger than 30 in good health.

As to this clone: One end of the junction is discordant with germline, which a read error may explain. The chain joins TRBV4-1 to TRBJ2-1; D is tentatively TRBD1 or TRBD2 (6 bases each). The germline gives CDR1 MGHRA, CDR2 YSYEKL. The CDR3 extends over 15 amino acids. This CDR3 reads CASSRGSGLYNEQFF. CDR3 DNA: TGTGCCAGCAGCAGGGGAAGCGGGTTATACAATGAGCAGTTCTTC.

This clone was observed a single time. The chain has TRBV10-3 and TRBJ2-2, with D unresolved. The V gene's germline CDR1 is ENHRY and CDR2 SYGVKD. The CDR3 extends over 14 amino acids. V gave up 3 bases and J gave up 6 bases, with 11 bases separating them. The CDR3 DNA reads as TGTGCCATCAGTGACGTGGAAACAGCCGGGGAGCTGTTTTTT. As protein: CAISDVETAGELFF.

The CDR3 DNA sequence: TGTGCCAGCCTCCGCCTTGCCTCCACCATATATTTT. This sequence encodes CASLRLASTIYF. This rearrangement joins TRBV7-9 to TRBJ1-3; D unresolved. The CDR3 runs to 12 residues. The V and J ends lost 8 bases and 9 bases respectively, with 14 bases between them. Germline CDR1 is SEHNR and CDR2 is FQNEAQ (reference sequence).

The chain links TRBV29-1 to TRBJ2-5; TRBD1 matches 8 bases. The CDR3 covers 16 residues. Per germline, CDR1 SQVTM and CDR2 ANQGSEA. With V trimmed by 0 bases and J by 5 bases, 11 bases remained unmatched. This CDR3 reads CSVEDLDRADVETQYF. In DNA, the CDR3 is TGCAGCGTTGAAGACCTGGACAGGGCAGATGTGGAGACCCAGTACTTC.

The chain joins TRBV6-5 to TRBJ1-2; 10 positions agree with TRBD1. The V gene's germline CDR1 is MNHEY and CDR2 SVGAGI. This CDR3 contains 14 residues. Germline trimming cut 2 bases from V and 8 bases from J; bases unmatched to any gene: 5. The CDR3 protein is CASSYRQGAEGYTF. In DNA, the CDR3 is TGTGCCAGCAGTTACAGACAGGGGGCCGAGGGCTACACCTTC.

This clone was picked up one time. The J gene is TRBJ1-2, the V gene TRBV5-8, with a tentative D call TRBD1 (5 bases). Germline V gene lookup returns CDR1 SGHTS and CDR2 YDEGEE. This CDR3 spans 14 amino acids. The V gene lost 6 bases and the J gene lost 5 bases, with 17 bases spanning the gap. The CDR3 DNA reads TGTGCCAGCATCCCGCAAAGGGGTGGGTATGGCTACACCTTC. Amino acid sequence: CASIPQRGGYGYTF.

The gene calls are TRBV30 and TRBJ1-1; D not resolved. Germline-derived CDR1 and CDR2 are GTSNPN and SVGIG (reference sequence). The CDR3 totals 13 residues. V gave up 2 bases and J gave up 1 base, with 8 bases separating them. CDR3 coding DNA: TGTGCCTGGAGTTTGACGGGGAACACTGAAGCTTTCTTT. Residues: CAWSLTGNTEAFF.

The chain is built from TRBV29-1 and TRBJ2-7; D ambiguous. The length of the CDR3 is 11 residues. Germline V lookup: CDR1 SQVTM, CDR2 ANQGSEA. Trimming stripped 4 bases from V and 6 bases from J, with 10 bases between. The CDR3 region is CSVVLDVEQYF. For the CDR3, the DNA is TGCAGCGTTGTTCTAGATGTCGAGCAGTACTTC.

This clone was recorded only once. The V and J genes are TRBV11-2 and TRBJ2-7; TRBD1 aligns across 8 bases. The trim removed 3 bases at V and 2 bases at J, leaving 6 bases unmatched. The CDR3 covers 15 residues. The germline gives CDR1 SGHAT, CDR2 FQNNGV. The CDR3: CASSFAQGVPYEQYF. The CDR3 DNA follows: TGTGCCAGCAGCTTTGCACAGGGGGTTCCCTACGAGCAGTACTTC.

V and J are TRBV19 and TRBJ1-2; D is unresolved. V was clipped by 5 bases and J by 3 bases, with 19 bases between them. Germline CDR1 is LNHDA and CDR2 is SQIVND (reference sequence). The CDR3 totals 16 residues. The CDR3 sequence is CASSPGGEVTDYGYTF. The CDR3 DNA reads as TGTGCCAGTAGTCCAGGTGGGGAAGTTACAGACTATGGCTACACCTTC.

This chain joins TRBV30 and TRBJ1-1; the D is unclear. Germline values: CDR1 GTSNPN, CDR2 SVGIG (reference sequence). With 5 bases removed from V and 0 bases from J, the gap between germline ends came to 4 bases. The CDR3 totals 11 residues. The CDR3 DNA reads TGTGCCTGGGAGCTGAACACTGAAGCTTTCTTT. Protein sequence: CAWELNTEAFF.

Note on this clone: Other DNA sequences from this sample encode an identical CDR3 as well. J is TRBJ2-1 and V is TRBV4-3; D is ambiguous. The CDR3 totals 12 residues. Germline CDR1 LGHNA, CDR2 YSLEER. V lost 1 base to trimming and J lost 6 bases, with 4 bases between them. CDR3 bases: TGCGCCAGCAGCCAAGTCGGCAATGAGCAGTTCTTC. Amino acids: CASSQVGNEQFF.

The chain uses TRBV5-1 and TRBJ1-1; D is perhaps TRBD1 (6 bases). The CDR3 contains 15 residues. Trimming took off 4 bases at V and 0 bases at J, with 13 bases between the two ends. The germline V gene encodes CDR1 SGHRS and CDR2 YFSETQ. The chain's CDR3 is CASSPWTEMNTEAFF. The CDR3 DNA follows: TGCGCCAGCAGCCCCTGGACAGAGATGAACACTGAAGCTTTCTTT.

The chain has TRBV21-1 and TRBJ1-6; no check of the table's D call, TRBD1, against the DNA was made. TRBV21-1 is a pseudogene. The CDR3 is made up of 15 amino acids. CDR3 in DNA: TGTGCCAGCAGCAAAGACACAGGGGGTAATTCACCCCTCCACTTT. Residues: CASSKDTGGNSPLHF.

V and J are TRBV27 and TRBJ2-3; 10 bases are shared with TRBD1. CDR3 length equals 14 residues. Germline V CDR1 and CDR2: MNHEY, SMNVEV (reference sequence). The V and J ends lost 7 bases and 6 bases, in that order; junction bases with no gene match: 7. CDR3 bases: TGTGCCAGCACGCCCGGGACAGGGGACGATACGCAGTATTTT. The encoded protein is CASTPGTGDDTQYF.

This clone has more than one count but fewer than ten. The CDR3, as DNA: TGTGCTAGTGGTTTGGGAATAGGGGAGGGTGAGCAGTTCTTC. This encodes CASGLGIGEGEQFF. The chain employs TRBV12-5 and TRBJ2-1; 7 bases map to TRBD2. V lost 1 base and J lost 9; bases outside the gene matches: 6. The CDR3 extends over 14 amino acids. Germline V gives CDR1 LGHNT, CDR2 FRNRAP.

The chain carries TRBV7-9 and TRBJ2-1, with D unresolved. This CDR3 has 11 amino acids. V was shortened by 5 bases and J by 10 bases, with 9 bases between the two germline ends. Germline CDR1 SEHNR, CDR2 FQNEAQ (reference sequence). The CDR3, as DNA: TGTGCCAGCAGCCTAAGGCAGGAGCAGTTCTTC. It yields the protein CASSLRQEQFF.

The chain employs TRBV7-9 and TRBJ2-5; tentative D call: TRBD1 (7 bases). Germline V gives CDR1 SEHNR, CDR2 FQNEAQ (reference sequence). The V end was cut by 6 bases, the J end by 4 bases, with 21 bases between. This CDR3 is 16 amino acids long. As DNA, the CDR3 is TGTGCCAGCAGAGGTAGCGGCCAGGGGGGAGGAGAGACCCAGTACTTC. It encodes CASRGSGQGGGETQYF.

The rearrangement uses TRBV2 and TRBJ1-5; possible D gene TRBD1, 5 bases. CDR1 is SNHLY, CDR2 FYNNEI, per germline. This CDR3 region has 16 residues. V was trimmed by 3 bases and J by 1 base, leaving 13 bases between them. The CDR3 DNA reads TGTGCCAGCAGTGACTCCACAGGAGGAAGCAATCAGCCCCAGCATTTT. It codes for CASSDSTGGSNQPQHF. The full variable domain, rest sourced from reference TRBV2 and TRBJ1-5, is EPEVTQTPSHQVTQMGQEVILRCVPISNHLYFYWYRQILGQKVEFLVSFYNNEISEKSEIFDDQFSVERPDGSNFTLKIRSTKLEDSAMYFCASSDSTGGSNQPQHFGDGTRLSIL.

The V and J genes are TRBV4-1 and TRBJ1-6, with a tentative D call TRBD1 (5 bases). Deletions cut 2 bases from V and 5 bases from J, with 10 bases between. In germline, CDR1 is MGHRA, CDR2 YSYEKL. The CDR3 length is 15 residues. The CDR3 DNA reads TGCGCCAGCAGCCAACGCGTGGGGGATAATTCACCCCTCCACTTT. Protein sequence: CASSQRVGDNSPLHF.

This chain links TRBV9 with TRBJ2-7; D possibly corresponds to TRBD1 (5 bases). Trimming cost V 0 bases and J 7 bases, with 11 bases left between them. CDR1 is SGDLS, CDR2 YYNGEE, per germline. This CDR3 has 13 amino acids. CDR3 in amino acids: CASSVETAREQYF. As DNA, the CDR3 is TGTGCCAGCAGCGTAGAGACAGCGAGAGAGCAGTACTTC.

The rearrangement uses TRBV27 and TRBJ2-5; D could derive from TRBD1 or TRBD2 (5 bases each). The CDR3 covers 14 residues. V was clipped by 2 bases and J by 5 bases, with 12 bases between them. Germline V gene lookup returns CDR1 MNHEY and CDR2 SMNVEV (reference sequence). The CDR3 DNA reads as TGTGCCAGCAGTTTAAGGACCGGGGCGGAGACCCAGTACTTC. As protein: CASSLRTGAETQYF.

V usage is TRBV7-9 and J usage is TRBJ1-2; 9 bases map to TRBD1. CDR3 length equals 14 residues. The V gene's germline CDR1 is SEHNR and CDR2 FQNEAQ (reference sequence). Germline trimming cut 4 bases from V and 8 bases from J; bases unmatched to any gene: 8. For the CDR3, the DNA is TGTGCCAGCAGCTCCGCCCGGGACAGGGTCGGCTACACCTTC. It encodes CASSSARDRVGYTF.

In this sample, this clone turned up once. The chain has TRBV9 and TRBJ2-2, with 8 bases fitting TRBD2. J was trimmed by 2 bases and V by 2 bases; bases with no gene match: 2. CDR1 is SGDLS and CDR2 is YYNGEE in the germline V gene. This CDR3 is built from 15 residues. CDR3 protein: CASSVGTSNTGELFF. CDR3 DNA: TGTGCCAGCAGCGTGGGGACTAGTAACACCGGGGAGCTGTTTTTT.

This chain connects TRBV28 to TRBJ2-7; 8 bases agree with TRBD1. After removal of 2 bases from V and 3 bases from J, the junction contained 9 bases not matched to a gene. Germline V lookup: CDR1 MDHEN, CDR2 SYDVKM. The CDR3 length is 16 residues. The CDR3 coding sequence is TGTGCCAGCAGTTTAAATGGGGCAGGGGGCTTCTACGAGCAGTACTTC. Amino acid sequence: CASSLNGAGGFYEQYF. Complete variable domain (other parts from reference TRBV28 and TRBJ2-7): DVKVTQSSRYLVKRTGEKVFLECVQDMDHENMFWYRQDPGLGLRLIYFSYDVKMKEKGDIPEGYSVSREKKERFSLILESASTNQTSMYLCASSLNGAGGFYEQYFGPGTRLTVT.